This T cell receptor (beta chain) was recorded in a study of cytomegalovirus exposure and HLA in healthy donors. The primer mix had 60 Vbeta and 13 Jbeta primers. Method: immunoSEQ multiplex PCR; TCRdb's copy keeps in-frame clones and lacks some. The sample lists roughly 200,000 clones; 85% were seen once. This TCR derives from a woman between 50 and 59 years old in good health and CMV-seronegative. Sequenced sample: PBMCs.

CDR3 protein: CASSLETSGRLGEQFF. Written as DNA, the CDR3 is TGTGCCAGCAGCTTAGAAACTAGCGGCCGCTTAGGCGAGCAGTTCTTC. V gene TRBV11-3 combines with J gene TRBJ2-1; TRBD2 matches 8 bases. Germline V gives CDR1 SGHNT, CDR2 YENEEA. CDR3 size: 16 residues. After removal of 0 bases from V and 10 bases from J, the junction contained 11 bases not matched to a gene.